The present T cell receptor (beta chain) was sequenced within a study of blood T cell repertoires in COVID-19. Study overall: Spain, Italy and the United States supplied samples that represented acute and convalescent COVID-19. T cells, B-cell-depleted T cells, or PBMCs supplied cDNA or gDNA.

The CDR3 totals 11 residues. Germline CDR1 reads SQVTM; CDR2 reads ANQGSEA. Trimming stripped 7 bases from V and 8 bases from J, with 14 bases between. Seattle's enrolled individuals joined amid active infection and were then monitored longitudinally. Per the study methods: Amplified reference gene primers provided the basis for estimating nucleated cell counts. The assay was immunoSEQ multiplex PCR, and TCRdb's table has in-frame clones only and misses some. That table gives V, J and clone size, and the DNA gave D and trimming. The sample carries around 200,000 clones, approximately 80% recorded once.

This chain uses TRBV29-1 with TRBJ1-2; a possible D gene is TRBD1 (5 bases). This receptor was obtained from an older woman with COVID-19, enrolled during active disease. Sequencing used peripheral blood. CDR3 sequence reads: CSADSMEGYTF. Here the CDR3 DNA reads TGCAGCGCAGACAGTATGGAAGGCTACACCTTC. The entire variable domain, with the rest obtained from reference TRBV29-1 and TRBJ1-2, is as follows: SAVISQKPSRDICQRGTSLTIQCQVDSQVTMMFWYRQQPGQSLTLIATANQGSEATYESGFVIDKFPISRPNLTFSTLTVSNMSPEDSSIYLCSADSMEGYTFGSGTRLTVV.